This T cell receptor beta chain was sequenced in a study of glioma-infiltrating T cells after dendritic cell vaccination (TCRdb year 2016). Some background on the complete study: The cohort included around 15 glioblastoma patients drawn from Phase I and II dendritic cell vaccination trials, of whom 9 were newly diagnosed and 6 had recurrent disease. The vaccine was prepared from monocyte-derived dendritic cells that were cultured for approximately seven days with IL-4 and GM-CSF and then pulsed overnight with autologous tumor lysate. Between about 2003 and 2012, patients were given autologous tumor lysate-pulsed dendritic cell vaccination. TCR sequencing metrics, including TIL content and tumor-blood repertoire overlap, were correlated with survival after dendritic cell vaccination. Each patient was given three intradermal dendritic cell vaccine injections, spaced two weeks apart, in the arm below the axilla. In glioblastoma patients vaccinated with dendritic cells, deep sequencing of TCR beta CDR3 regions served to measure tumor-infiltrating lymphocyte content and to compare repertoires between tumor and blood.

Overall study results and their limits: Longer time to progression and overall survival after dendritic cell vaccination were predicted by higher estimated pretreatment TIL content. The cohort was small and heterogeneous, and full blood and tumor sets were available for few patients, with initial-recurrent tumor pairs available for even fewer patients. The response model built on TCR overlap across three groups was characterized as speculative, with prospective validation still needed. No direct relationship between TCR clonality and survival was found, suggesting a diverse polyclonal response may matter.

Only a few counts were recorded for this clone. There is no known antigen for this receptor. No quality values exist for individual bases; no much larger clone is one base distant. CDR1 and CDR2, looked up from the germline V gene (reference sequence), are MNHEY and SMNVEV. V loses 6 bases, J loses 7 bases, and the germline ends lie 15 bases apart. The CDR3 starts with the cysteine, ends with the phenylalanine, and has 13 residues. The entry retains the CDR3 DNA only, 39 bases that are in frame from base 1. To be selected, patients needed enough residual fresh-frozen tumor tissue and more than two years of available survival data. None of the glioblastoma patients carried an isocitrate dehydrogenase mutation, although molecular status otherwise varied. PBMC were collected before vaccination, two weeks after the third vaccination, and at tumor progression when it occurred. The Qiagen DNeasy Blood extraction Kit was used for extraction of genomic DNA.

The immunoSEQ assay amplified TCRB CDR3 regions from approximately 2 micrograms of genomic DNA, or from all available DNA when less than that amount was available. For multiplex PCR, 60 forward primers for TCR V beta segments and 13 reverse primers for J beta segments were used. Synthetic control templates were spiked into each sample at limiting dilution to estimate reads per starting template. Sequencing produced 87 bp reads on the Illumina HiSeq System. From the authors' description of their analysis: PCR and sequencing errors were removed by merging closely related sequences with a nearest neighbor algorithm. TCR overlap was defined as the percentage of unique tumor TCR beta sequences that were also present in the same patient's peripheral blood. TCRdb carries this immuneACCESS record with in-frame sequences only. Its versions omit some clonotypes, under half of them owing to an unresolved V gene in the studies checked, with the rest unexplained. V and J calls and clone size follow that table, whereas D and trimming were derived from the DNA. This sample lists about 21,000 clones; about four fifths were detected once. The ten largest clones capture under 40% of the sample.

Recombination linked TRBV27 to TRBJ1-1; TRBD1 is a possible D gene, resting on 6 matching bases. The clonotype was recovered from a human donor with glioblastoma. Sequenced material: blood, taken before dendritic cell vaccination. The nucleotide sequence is TGTGCCAGCAGGCCGCAGGGGCCGCGTGAAGCTTTCTTT. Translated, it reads CASRPQGPREAFF.